Each of the 20 T cell receptor beta chains below was sequenced from the same sample in a study of blood T cell repertoires in COVID-19 (dated by TCRdb to 2019 to 2021). Libraries came from the immunoSEQ multiplex PCR assay. This immuneACCESS table, as held by TCRdb, lists in-frame sequences with V and J called but not all clones. Of the missing ones, under half trace to an unresolved V gene in checked studies; the others have no known cause. The sample records 140,000 to 150,000 clones, roughly three quarters of which are singletons. Jointly, the top ten make up approximately 2% of the sample. Sequencing input: peripheral blood. The source of these receptors is an older woman with acute or convalescent COVID-19.

The chain carries TRBV5-6 and TRBJ2-7; D unresolved. The ends were cut back, 3 bases at V and 7 bases at J, with 8 bases in the middle. The CDR3 is made up of 11 amino acids. Germline values: CDR1 SGHDT, CDR2 YYEEEE. The CDR3 is CASSSAREQYF. In nucleotides, the CDR3 is TGTGCCAGCAGCTCCGCGAGGGAGCAGTACTTC. The variable domain in full, completed from reference TRBV5-6 and TRBJ2-7, reads DAGVTQSPTHLIKTRGQQVTLRCSPKSGHDTVSWYQQALGQGPQFIFQYYEEEERQRGNFPDRFSGHQFPNYSSELNVNALLLGDSALYLCASSSAREQYFGPGTRLTVT.

The chain has TRBV19 and TRBJ2-2; 10 nucleotides line up with TRBD2. V shed 6 bases and J 4 bases; nucleotides not matched to a gene: 8. Germline CDR1 LNHDA, CDR2 SQIVND (reference sequence). The CDR3 spans 16 residues. CDR3 amino acids: CASRESGRASTGELFF. CDR3 bases: TGTGCCAGTAGGGAAAGCGGGAGGGCCTCCACCGGGGAGCTGTTTTTT.

The V call is TRBV28, the J call TRBJ2-5; tentative D call: TRBD2 (6 bases). V was shortened by 8 bases and J by 5 bases, with 15 bases between the two germline ends. Germline CDR1 is MDHEN and CDR2 is SYDVKM. The CDR3 runs to 13 residues. Here the CDR3 reads CASGLGGVETQYF. DNA of the CDR3: TGTGCCAGCGGACTGGGAGGCGTCGAGACCCAGTACTTC.

This clone was recorded only once. V is TRBV6-2 or TRBV6-3 and J is TRBJ2-2; D not certain. CDR1 and CDR2 (germline): MNHEY, SVGEGT. V lost 2 bases and J lost 2, with 9 bases in between. This CDR3 has 15 residues. The CDR3 DNA reads TGTGCCAGCAGTTACATCAGGTCCAACACCGGGGAGCTGTTTTTT. Amino acid sequence: CASSYIRSNTGELFF.

The chain couples TRBV4-1 to TRBJ2-1, with D maybe TRBD2 (5 bases). This CDR3 spans 13 amino acids. The ends were cut back, 6 bases at V and 6 bases at J, with 12 bases in the middle. CDR1 and CDR2 (germline): MGHRA, YSYEKL. The CDR3 sequence is CASSIASLNEQFF. The CDR3 region has the DNA TGCGCCAGCAGTATAGCTAGCCTCAATGAGCAGTTCTTC.

The genes are TRBV5-1 and TRBJ2-1; 7 nucleotides match TRBD2. V lost 2 bases and J lost 6; bases outside the gene matches: 5. This CDR3 is built from 14 residues. CDR1 is SGHRS, CDR2 YFSETQ, per germline. The CDR3 DNA reads TGCGCCAGCAGCTTAGGCCTAGCGGTCAATGAGCAGTTCTTC. Translation: CASSLGLAVNEQFF.

The V and J genes are TRBV5-1 and TRBJ1-1; possible D gene TRBD1, 6 bases. Trimming took off 4 bases at V and 5 bases at J, with 18 bases between the two ends. Per the germline V gene, CDR1 is SGHRS and CDR2 is YFSETQ. The CDR3 is 15 amino acids. CDR3 sequence reads: CASSAFRGGGTEAFF. In DNA, the CDR3 is TGCGCCAGCAGCGCGTTTCGGGGAGGGGGTACTGAAGCTTTCTTT.

This clone was detected only a few times. This chain links TRBV28 with TRBJ1-1; no definite D call. This CDR3 spans 14 amino acids. Germline values: CDR1 MDHEN, CDR2 SYDVKM. The V gene lost 8 bases and the J gene lost 0 bases, with 13 bases spanning the gap. The CDR3 loop reads CASLEGPMNTEAFF. The CDR3 DNA reads TGTGCCAGCCTTGAGGGCCCTATGAACACTGAAGCTTTCTTT. Filled out from reference TRBV28 and TRBJ1-1, the complete variable domain reads DVKVTQSSRYLVKRTGEKVFLECVQDMDHENMFWYRQDPGLGLRLIYFSYDVKMKEKGDIPEGYSVSREKKERFSLILESASTNQTSMYLCASLEGPMNTEAFFGQGTRLTVV.

This clone has more than one count but fewer than ten. The chain carries TRBV7-9 and TRBJ2-2, with D maybe TRBD2 (5 bases). V dropped 0 bases and J dropped 6 bases, with 8 bases sitting between them. The CDR3 length is 14 residues. Germline CDR1 and CDR2: SEHNR and FQNEAQ (reference sequence). The CDR3 nucleotides read TGTGCCAGCAGCTTAGCGACGAGGGCCGGGGAGCTGTTTTTT. It encodes CASSLATRAGELFF.

This clone has a single count. The chain combines TRBV19 with TRBJ2-5, with 9 nucleotides matching TRBD1. The CDR3 length is 16 residues. Germline CDR1 and CDR2: LNHDA and SQIVND (reference sequence). The junction had 9 bases not matched to a gene; V was cut back by 5 bases and J by 2 bases. The CDR3 reads CASSGIQGATQETQYF. The CDR3 bases are TGTGCCAGTAGTGGAATACAGGGGGCGACTCAAGAGACCCAGTACTTC.

The CDR3, as DNA: TGTGCCAGCAGTTTATATGGACAGGGAAACTATGGCTACACCTTC. Residues: CASSLYGQGNYGYTF. The rearrangement joins TRBV27 to TRBJ1-2, with 8 nucleotides matching TRBD1. The trim removed 1 base at V and 2 bases at J, leaving 3 bases unmatched. This CDR3 spans 15 amino acids. CDR1 is MNHEY, CDR2 SMNVEV, per germline (reference sequence).

The rearrangement joins TRBV3-1 (or the pseudogene TRBV3-2) to TRBJ1-2, with unresolved D. The CDR3 consists of 16 residues. Trimming cost V 4 bases and J 6 bases, with 21 bases left between them. Germline V gene sequence: CDR1 LGHDT, CDR2 YNNKEL (reference sequence). CDR3 sequence reads: CASSLARLGGLNGYTF. In nucleotides, the CDR3 is TGTGCCAGCAGCCTTGCCCGATTGGGCGGACTTAATGGCTACACCTTC.

In its sample, this clone was seen a few times. V and J are TRBV10-3 and TRBJ1-3, with D tentatively TRBD1 (5 bases). V lost 0 bases, J lost 0 bases, and 9 bases lay in between. The CDR3 spans 16 residues. Germline loops: CDR1 ENHRY, CDR2 SYGVKD. The CDR3 protein is CAISESGGVSGNTIYF. The CDR3 coding sequence is TGTGCCATCAGTGAGTCCGGAGGGGTCTCTGGAAACACCATATATTTT.

The chain joins TRBV6-2 or TRBV6-3 to TRBJ2-7; 10 nucleotides line up with TRBD1. There are 15 residues in the CDR3. J lost 3 bases, V lost 5 bases, and 7 bases had no gene match. Germline lookup yields CDR1 MNHEY and CDR2 SVGEGT. CDR3 loop: CASSPSDRGLYEQYF. The CDR3 DNA reads TGTGCCAGCAGTCCCAGTGACAGGGGGCTCTACGAGCAGTACTTC.

The J gene is TRBJ2-1, the V gene TRBV15; 13 bases align to TRBD2. V was clipped by 5 bases and J by 3 bases; unmatched bases: 13. CDR3 size: 19 residues. Germline CDR1 LNHNV, CDR2 YYDKDF (reference sequence). The CDR3 protein is CATSGSTSGRARGYNEQFF. The DNA for the CDR3 is TGTGCCACCAGCGGATCTACTAGCGGGAGGGCCAGGGGCTACAATGAGCAGTTCTTC.

This chain joins TRBV7-8 and TRBJ1-2, with D tentatively TRBD1 (6 bases). Germline V gene sequence: CDR1 SGHVS, CDR2 FQNEAQ. V shed 1 base and J shed 8 bases, with 17 bases lying between them. The CDR3 has 15 residues. The CDR3 DNA follows: TGTGCCAGCAGCTTAGACAGGGCCTTCCCACTGGGCTACACCTTC. It translates to CASSLDRAFPLGYTF. The full variable domain, its missing parts supplied by reference TRBV7-8 and TRBJ1-2, is GAGVSQSPRYKVAKRGQDVALRCDPISGHVSLFWYQQALGQGPEFLTYFQNEAQLDKSGLPSDRFFAERPEGSVSTLKIQRTQQEDSAVYLCASSLDRAFPLGYTFGSGTRLTVV.

This clone was detected only once. The V call is TRBV10-1, the J call TRBJ2-2; 7 nucleotides match TRBD1. Germline V CDR1 and CDR2: WNHNN, SYGVQD (reference sequence). The CDR3 contains 15 residues. V shed 5 bases, J shed 2 bases, and the junction held 5 bases outside the gene matches. As DNA, the CDR3 is TGCGCCAGCAGTCGGGACAGACATAACACCGGGGAGCTGTTTTTT. Translating it yields CASSRDRHNTGELFF.

The V call is TRBV19, the J call TRBJ2-1; weak D call: TRBD1 (5 bases). Germline V gene lookup returns CDR1 LNHDA and CDR2 SQIVND (reference sequence). The CDR3 has 18 amino acids. Trimming took off 2 bases at V and 9 bases at J, with 26 bases between the two ends. The DNA of the CDR3 is TGTGCCAGTAGTATAAGGCTAGGAAGGGGAATGGTTGGGATTGAGCAGTTCTTC. It yields the protein CASSIRLGRGMVGIEQFF.

The gene calls are TRBV5-1 and TRBJ2-7; 10 bases line up with TRBD2. CDR3 size: 20 residues. Germline CDR1 SGHRS, CDR2 YFSETQ. The V gene end was trimmed by 0 bases and the J gene end by 2 bases; junction bases not matched to a gene: 17. In DNA, the CDR3 is TGCGCCAGCAGCTTGGGGGAAGTGGGTAGCGGGAGGACCCGGGCCTACGAGCAGTACTTC. Protein product: CASSLGEVGSGRTRAYEQYF.

The rearrangement uses TRBV5-1 and TRBJ2-7, with 9 bases lining up with TRBD2. The germline gives CDR1 SGHRS, CDR2 YFSETQ. J lost 0 bases, V lost 5 bases, and 6 bases had no gene match. The CDR3 spans 15 residues. In nucleotides, the CDR3 is TGCGCCAGCAGGTACTCTAGCGGGACCTCCTACGAGCAGTACTTC. It is translated as CASRYSSGTSYEQYF.